Each of the 30 T cell receptor beta chains below was sequenced from the same sample in a study of blood T cell repertoires in COVID-19. Assay: immunoSEQ multiplex PCR; the TCRdb copy retains only in-frame clones and omits some. The top ten hold around 3% of the sample, which has 130,000 to 150,000 clones, just under 85% seen once. Sequencing used peripheral blood. These receptors were collected from a woman of 80 years or more with acute or convalescent COVID-19.

The rearrangement joins TRBV19 to TRBJ2-7, with 10 bases lining up with TRBD1. Germline V gives CDR1 LNHDA, CDR2 SQIVND (reference sequence). The junction had 12 bases not matched to a gene; V was cut back by 8 bases and J by 5 bases. There are 15 residues in the CDR3. The CDR3 DNA reads TGTGCCAGTCGGGACAGAGGGACAGGGGATAACGAGCAGTACTTC. This translates into CASRDRGTGDNEQYF.

The chain joins TRBV19 to TRBJ1-1; 9 bases are a match to TRBD1. From germline, CDR1 is LNHDA and CDR2 SQIVND (reference sequence). The ends lost 4 bases at V and 1 base at J; junction bases unmatched: 7. The CDR3 spans 16 residues. The CDR3 bases are TGTGCCAGTAGTACCGGGACAGGGAGGGGGAACACTGAAGCTTTCTTT. It is translated as CASSTGTGRGNTEAFF. Full variable domain (missing parts from reference TRBV19 and TRBJ1-1): DGGITQSPKYLFRKEGQNVTLSCEQNLNHDAMYWYRQDPGQGLRLIYYSQIVNDFQKGDIAEGYSVSREKKESFPLTVTSAQKNPTAFYLCASSTGTGRGNTEAFFGQGTRLTVV.

The chain joins TRBV5-6 to TRBJ2-1; 10 bases align to TRBD1. J lost 8 bases, V lost 4 bases, and 9 bases had no gene match. This CDR3 is 15 amino acids long. The V gene's germline CDR1 is SGHDT and CDR2 YYEEEE. The CDR3 DNA reads as TGTGCCAGCAGCACCGGGACAGGGGCGCCGGATGAGCAGTTCTTC. It specifies CASSTGTGAPDEQFF.

This chain connects TRBV7-2 to TRBJ2-3; no clear D gene. V lost 1 base and J 9 bases, leaving 2 bases between the germline ends. The CDR3 runs to 10 residues. Germline values: CDR1 SGHTA, CDR2 FQGNSA. CDR3 loop: CASSLVTQYF. The CDR3 DNA is TGTGCCAGCAGCTTAGTAACGCAGTATTTT.

The J gene is TRBJ1-6, the V gene TRBV19, with a weak D call TRBD1 (6 bases). Germline CDR1 LNHDA, CDR2 SQIVND (reference sequence). The CDR3 covers 20 residues. V lost 3 bases, J lost 5 bases, and 26 bases lay in between. The CDR3 spells CASSISIRVQGQSNNSPLHF. Here the CDR3 DNA reads TGTGCCAGTAGTATTTCGATCAGGGTTCAAGGACAGTCGAATAATTCACCCCTCCACTTT.

V gene TRBV7-3 combines with J gene TRBJ2-7; 13 bases agree with TRBD2. The ends lost 5 bases at V and 2 bases at J; junction bases unmatched: 3. The CDR3 is 15 residues long. The germline V gene encodes CDR1 SGHTA and CDR2 FQGTGA. CDR3 sequence (DNA): TGTGCCAGCAGCACGGGACTAGCGGGGACCTACGAGCAGTACTTC. This translates into CASSTGLAGTYEQYF.

This chain connects TRBV11-2 to TRBJ2-1; 7 nucleotides align to TRBD2. J was trimmed by 3 bases and V by 2 bases; bases with no gene match: 4. Germline loops: CDR1 SGHAT, CDR2 FQNNGV. The CDR3 consists of 15 residues. The CDR3 bases are TGTGCCAGCAGCTTACGGCGGGGGTACTACAATGAGCAGTTCTTC. It codes for CASSLRRGYYNEQFF.

The rearrangement uses TRBV5-1 and TRBJ1-2; D is perhaps TRBD1 (5 bases). Germline V CDR1 and CDR2: SGHRS, YFSETQ. CDR3 length: 13 amino acids. V was cut by 2 bases and J by 4 bases, with 9 bases left in between. CDR3 sequence reads: CASSLGVTYGYTF. The CDR3 DNA reads TGCGCCAGCAGCTTAGGGGTAACCTATGGCTACACCTTC.

A few counts support this clone. This chain links TRBV15 with TRBJ1-5; 9 nucleotides match TRBD1. Unmatched junction bases numbered 8, after V lost 1 base and J lost 4 bases. From germline, CDR1 is LNHNV and CDR2 YYDKDF (reference sequence). The CDR3 is 17 residues long. The CDR3 protein is CATSRGQGGRQNQPQHF. The CDR3 DNA reads TGTGCCACCAGCAGAGGACAGGGGGGACGTCAAAATCAGCCCCAGCATTTT.

The J gene is TRBJ1-2, the V gene TRBV3-1 (or the pseudogene TRBV3-2), with TRBD1 identical over 7 bases. The germline CDR1 and CDR2 sequences are LGHDT and YNNKEL (reference sequence). The junction had 9 bases not matched to a gene; V was cut back by 3 bases and J by 5 bases. CDR3 length: 15 residues. The CDR3 DNA reads TGTGCCAGCAGCCAGCGACAGGGTGGGCCTTATGGCTACACCTTC. The encoded protein is CASSQRQGGPYGYTF.

This clone occurred once. The rearrangement joins TRBV27 to TRBJ1-5; possible D gene TRBD1, 6 bases. CDR1 MNHEY and CDR2 SMNVEV come from the germline V gene (reference sequence). This CDR3 has 12 residues. With 5 bases removed from V and 7 bases from J, the gap between germline ends came to 9 bases. In nucleotides, the CDR3 is TGTGCCAGCAGTACCAGGGGACAGCCCCAGCATTTT. It encodes CASSTRGQPQHF.

The gene calls are TRBV19 and TRBJ1-6; TRBD1 aligns across 7 bases. Germline V gene data show CDR1 as LNHDA and CDR2 as SQIVND (reference sequence). Losses at the gene ends were 7 bases for V and 2 bases for J; bases not matched to a gene: 11. The CDR3 extends over 17 amino acids. Here the CDR3 reads CASTPRTGKTYNSPLHF. DNA for the CDR3: TGTGCCAGTACCCCCAGGACAGGAAAAACCTATAATTCACCCCTCCACTTT.

The genes are TRBV5-4 and TRBJ2-7; 8 nucleotides agree with TRBD1. Germline V gene sequence: CDR1 SGHNT, CDR2 YYREEE (reference sequence). The V gene end was trimmed by 4 bases and the J gene end by 0 bases; junction bases not matched to a gene: 3. This CDR3 has 14 residues. The CDR3 region has the DNA TGTGCCAGCAGCCCTGGACAGGGCTCCTACGAGCAGTACTTC. Translation: CASSPGQGSYEQYF.

The chain joins TRBV4-1 to TRBJ2-2; possibly TRBD2 for D (6 bases). V shed 2 bases and J shed 7 bases, with 14 bases lying between them. This CDR3 is built from 15 residues. CDR1 MGHRA and CDR2 YSYEKL come from the germline V gene. In DNA form, the CDR3 reads TGCGCCAGCAGCCAAAATAACCGGGGGTACGGGGAGCTGTTTTTT. Protein sequence: CASSQNNRGYGELFF.

The chain couples TRBV5-1 to TRBJ2-5; 13 positions match TRBD2. The junction had 1 base not matched to a gene; V was cut back by 1 base and J by 7 bases. CDR1 and CDR2 from the germline V gene are SGHRS and YFSETQ. The CDR3 is 14 amino acids. The CDR3 here is CASSLTSGGGTQYF. The DNA of the CDR3 is TGCGCCAGCAGCTTGACTAGCGGGGGGGGGACCCAGTACTTC. The full variable domain, in which reference TRBV5-1 and TRBJ2-5 provide the parts outside the CDR3, is KAGVTQTPRYLIKTRGQQVTLSCSPISGHRSVSWYQQTPGQGLQFLFEYFSETQRNKGNFPGRFSGRQFSNSRSEMNVSTLELGDSALYLCASSLTSGGGTQYFGPGTRLLVL.

The gene calls are TRBV14 and TRBJ2-5, with TRBD1 matching over 9 bases. This CDR3 region has 14 residues. Germline trimming cut 6 bases from V and 5 bases from J; bases unmatched to any gene: 7. CDR1 SGHDN and CDR2 FVKESK come from the germline V gene. In nucleotides, the CDR3 is TGTGCCAGCAGTCTAACAGGGGGCCAGGAGACCCAGTACTTC. Translating gives CASSLTGGQETQYF.

The V and J genes are TRBV11-1 and TRBJ1-2; D unresolved. The germline V and J ends were trimmed by 5 bases and 6 bases, with 13 bases remaining between them. The CDR3 has 13 residues. The germline CDR1 and CDR2 sequences are SGHAT and FQDESV (reference sequence). The CDR3 reads CASSPVGAHGYTF. CDR3 nucleotides: TGTGCCAGCAGCCCGGTGGGAGCCCATGGCTACACCTTC. Full variable domain (remainder filled in from reference TRBV11-1 and TRBJ1-2): EAEVAQSPRYKITEKSQAVAFWCDPISGHATLYWYRQILGQGPELLVQFQDESVVDDSQLPKDRFSAERLKGVDSTLKIQPAELGDSAMYLCASSPVGAHGYTFGSGTRLTVV.

CDR3 DNA sequence: TGTGCCAGCAGTGACAGCAACTACAATGAGCAGTTCTTC. Amino acid sequence: CASSDSNYNEQFF. The rearrangement links TRBV27 to TRBJ2-1; D might be TRBD1 (5 bases). The CDR3 contains 13 residues. Trimming pared 5 bases from V and 3 bases from J, leaving 8 bases between. Germline CDR1 MNHEY, CDR2 SMNVEV (reference sequence).

The chain recombines TRBV2 with TRBJ2-6, with unresolved D. The CDR3 is 13 amino acids. CDR1 and CDR2 (germline): SNHLY, FYNNEI. V dropped 8 bases and J dropped 4 bases, with 9 bases sitting between them. The CDR3 sequence is CASQTTGANVLTF. The DNA for the CDR3 is TGTGCCAGCCAGACAACCGGGGCCAACGTCCTGACTTTC.

The chain carries TRBV4-2 and TRBJ2-7; D is ambiguous. V lost 8 bases and J 7 bases, leaving 18 bases between the germline ends. Germline V CDR1 and CDR2: LGHNA, YNFKEQ. The CDR3 spans 13 residues. CDR3 coding DNA: TGTGCCAGCTCCCCAAGCTGGAGTGGGGAGCAGTACTTC. It specifies CASSPSWSGEQYF.

This chain links TRBV7-3 with TRBJ1-5; D unclear. Trimming cost V 0 bases and J 3 bases, with 12 bases left between them. The CDR3 covers 16 residues. Germline values: CDR1 SGHTA, CDR2 FQGTGA. The CDR3 DNA is TGTGCCAGCAGCTTAACGTACTCAATCCTCAATCAGCCCCAGCATTTT. It is translated as CASSLTYSILNQPQHF.

This clone occurred once. V usage is TRBV5-5 and J usage is TRBJ1-5, with D tentatively TRBD1 (6 bases). The CDR3 runs to 17 residues. Per germline, CDR1 SGHKS and CDR2 YYEKEE (reference sequence). V gave up 2 bases and J gave up 0 bases, with 15 bases separating them. The chain's CDR3 is CASSLNRVTGSNQPQHF. The CDR3 nucleotides are TGTGCCAGCAGCTTAAATAGGGTGACAGGTAGCAATCAGCCCCAGCATTTT.

V is TRBV11-3 and J is TRBJ1-1, with 8 bases matching TRBD1. Germline lookup yields CDR1 SGHNT and CDR2 YENEEA. The CDR3 is made up of 14 amino acids. Germline trimming cut 3 bases from V and 2 bases from J; bases unmatched to any gene: 2. The CDR3 is CASSFTGGNTEAFF. The CDR3 DNA sequence: TGTGCCAGCAGCTTTACAGGGGGAAACACTGAAGCTTTCTTT. The complete variable domain, with remaining parts taken from reference TRBV11-3 and TRBJ1-1, reads EAGVVQSPRYKIIEKKQPVAFWCNPISGHNTLYWYLQNLGQGPELLIRYENEEAVDDSQLPKDRFSAERLKGVDSTLKIQPAELGDSAVYLCASSFTGGNTEAFFGQGTRLTVV.

The chain recombines TRBV6-5 with TRBJ1-3; the D gene is possibly TRBD1 (5 bases). From germline, CDR1 is MNHEY and CDR2 SVGAGI. V dropped 7 bases and J dropped 0 bases, with 10 bases sitting between them. The CDR3 loop spans 14 amino acids. The CDR3 sequence is CASKFDSSGNTIYF. The CDR3, as DNA: TGTGCCAGCAAGTTTGACAGCTCTGGAAACACCATATATTTT.

CDR3 DNA sequence: TGTGCCAGCAGTGAGACTAGAAACACCATATATTTT. It translates to CASSETRNTIYF. The chain joins TRBV6-1 to TRBJ1-3, with D uncertain. Germline CDR1 reads MNHNS; CDR2 reads SASEGT. The CDR3 contains 12 residues. V lost 3 bases and J 5 bases, leaving 5 bases between the germline ends.

CDR3 amino acids: CASSTNMNTEAFF. CDR3 DNA sequence: TGTGCCAGCAGTACGAACATGAACACTGAAGCTTTCTTT. The chain links TRBV6-4 to TRBJ1-1, with D uncertain. Germline CDR1 is MRHNA and CDR2 is SNTAGT. V was cut by 5 bases and J by 0 bases, with 7 bases left in between. This CDR3 comprises 13 residues.

In its sample, this clone was seen a few times. The chain carries TRBV7-2 and TRBJ1-1; 9 bases agree with TRBD1. In germline, CDR1 is SGHTA, CDR2 FQGNSA. The CDR3 covers 17 residues. V shed 2 bases and J 5 bases; nucleotides not matched to a gene: 12. The CDR3 DNA reads TGTGCCAGCAGCTTATTCAGGCTCGGGACAGGGCGGACTGAAGCTTTCTTT. It encodes CASSLFRLGTGRTEAFF.

This clone was detected only once. The chain is built from TRBV28 and TRBJ1-3; the D gene is possibly TRBD1 (6 bases). The germline V and J ends were trimmed by 5 bases and 0 bases, with 11 bases remaining between them. CDR3 length: 15 amino acids. Germline CDR1 and CDR2: MDHEN and SYDVKM. The CDR3 loop reads CASSNTGSSGNTIYF. The CDR3 nucleotides read TGTGCCAGCAGTAATACAGGGAGCTCTGGAAACACCATATATTTT.

The rearrangement links TRBV2 to TRBJ2-7, with D unclear. V lost 4 bases and J 6 bases, leaving 19 bases between the germline ends. Germline V gene sequence: CDR1 SNHLY, CDR2 FYNNEI. CDR3 size: 15 residues. As DNA, the CDR3 is TGTGCCAGCAGTGGGGCTGGCAGGCCGGCCTCCGAGCAGTACTTC. Its protein is CASSGAGRPASEQYF.

The J gene is TRBJ1-5, the V gene TRBV6-5; D is unresolved. V dropped 8 bases and J dropped 4 bases, with 12 bases sitting between them. The CDR3 runs to 13 residues. CDR1 is MNHEY, CDR2 SVGAGI, per germline. The CDR3, as DNA: TGTGCCAGCCGACCAGGAGGTAATCAGCCCCAGCATTTT. Its protein product is CASRPGGNQPQHF.